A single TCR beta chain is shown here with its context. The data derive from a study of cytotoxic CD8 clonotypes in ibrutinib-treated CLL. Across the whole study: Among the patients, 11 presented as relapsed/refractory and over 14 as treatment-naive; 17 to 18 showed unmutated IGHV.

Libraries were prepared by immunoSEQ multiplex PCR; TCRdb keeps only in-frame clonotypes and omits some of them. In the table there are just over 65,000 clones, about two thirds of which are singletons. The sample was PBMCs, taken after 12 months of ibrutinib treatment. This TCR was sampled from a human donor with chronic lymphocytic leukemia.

The CDR3 sequence: CASSLSVRTEAFF. In DNA form, the CDR3 reads TGTGCCAGCAGCTTAAGTGTCCGCACTGAAGCTTTCTTT. This chain links TRBV7-2 with TRBJ1-1; D unresolved. The CDR3 runs to 13 residues. Between the trimmed V and J ends, which lost 2 bases and 4 bases, there was a span of 8 bases. CDR1 SGHTA and CDR2 FQGNSA come from the germline V gene.